A selection of T cell receptor beta chains follows, all from one sample in a study of T cells after yellow fever vaccination. TCRdb independently ran MiXCR on the 5' RACE reads; one entry per CDR3 protein. Found here are 200,000 or so distinct CDR3 sequences, 6.7% of them singletons; the top ten hold approximately 1.1%. Sequenced here: CD4+ T cells sorted from PBMCs, sampled on the day of the yellow fever booster vaccination. Source of these receptors: a man aged 25-40 years who received the YFV17D yellow fever vaccine. CDR3s include the opening cysteine and the closing phenylalanine or tryptophan. The D gene is left open where the match is weak. Expanded clones get a size class; other rows say once, few or many, or leave the size out.

size: few; V: TRBV24-1; D: NA; J: TRBJ1-2; DNA: TGTGCCACCAGTGATCGCCGGGGCTATGGCTACACCTTC; CDR3: CATSDRRGYGYTF
size: NA; V: TRBV18; D: NA; J: TRBJ2-5; DNA: TGTGCCAGCACGACAGCACAAGAGACCCAGTACTTC; CDR3: CASTTAQETQYF
size: NA; V: TRBV4-2; D: TRBD2; J: TRBJ2-2; DNA: TGTGCCAGCAGCCAGGGGCTAGCGGATTCCACCGGGGAGCTGTTTTTT; CDR3: CASSQGLADSTGELFF
size: NA; V: TRBV7-2; D: TRBD2; J: TRBJ2-7; DNA: TGTGCCAGCAGCTTACTTAGCGGGAGGATCCACGAGCAGTACTTC; CDR3: CASSLLSGRIHEQYF
size: NA; V: TRBV6-2/TRBV6-3; D: TRBD1; J: TRBJ2-7; DNA: TGTGCCAGCAGTTACCAAAGCGGGACAGGGATCGGGATCTACGAGCAGTACTTC; CDR3: CASSYQSGTGIGIYEQYF
size: many; V: TRBV20-1; D: TRBD1; J: TRBJ2-7; DNA: TGCAGTGCGACGAGGACAGGGCAAGTGGAGCAGTACTTC; CDR3: CSATRTGQVEQYF
size: NA; V: TRBV4-3; D: TRBD1; J: TRBJ1-2; DNA: TGCGCCAGCAGCCAAGTTGGACAGGGTAACTATGGCTACACCTTC; CDR3: CASSQVGQGNYGYTF
size: NA; V: TRBV13; D: TRBD2; J: TRBJ2-6; DNA: TGTGCCAGCAGCTTACTCGGACTAGCCGTAACAAAAACCTACTCTGGGGCCAACGTCCTGACTTTC; CDR3: CASSLLGLAVTKTYSGANVLTF
size: NA; V: TRBV5-5; D: TRBD1; J: TRBJ1-5; DNA: TGTGCCAGCAGCTTGGAAAGGACAGGGAATAGCAATCAGCCCCAGCATTTT; CDR3: CASSLERTGNSNQPQHF
size: few; V: TRBV10-3; D: TRBD2; J: TRBJ2-1; DNA: TGTGCCATCAGGGCTAGCGGGGACTACAATGAGCAGTTCTTC; CDR3: CAIRASGDYNEQFF
size: NA; V: TRBV7-2; D: NA; J: TRBJ1-1; DNA: TGTGCCAGCAGCGTGCAGGCCCTGAACACTGAAGCTTTCTTT; CDR3: CASSVQALNTEAFF